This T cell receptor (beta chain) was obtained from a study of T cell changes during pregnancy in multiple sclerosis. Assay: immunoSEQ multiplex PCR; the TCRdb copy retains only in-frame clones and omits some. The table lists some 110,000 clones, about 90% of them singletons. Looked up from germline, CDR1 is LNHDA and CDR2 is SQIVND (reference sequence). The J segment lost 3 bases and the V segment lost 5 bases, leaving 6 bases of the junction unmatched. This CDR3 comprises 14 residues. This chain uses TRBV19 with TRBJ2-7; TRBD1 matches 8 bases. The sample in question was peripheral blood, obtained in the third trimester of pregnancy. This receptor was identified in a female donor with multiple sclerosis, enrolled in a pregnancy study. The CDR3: CASSPRTGSYEQYF. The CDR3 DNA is TGTGCCAGTAGTCCTCGGACAGGGAGCTACGAGCAGTACTTC.